The TCR beta chain described here comes from a study of read filtering for tumor transcriptome and immune sequencing. Regarding the study as a whole: Around 80% of IR-seq clonotypes had a single read, yet these held around 3.5% of reads.

Molecular barcoded adaptors covering alpha/delta and beta/gamma chains were used on roughly 400 ng RNA. A single record per CDR3 protein comes from TCRdb applying MiXCR to the reads. The sample yields 5,500 to 6,000 distinct CDR3 sequences, 21% seen once. V shed 5 bases and J shed 2 bases, with 16 bases lying between them. CDR1 LGHNA and CDR2 YNFKEQ come from the germline V gene. The CDR3 runs 15 residues. This clonotype appeared many times. Its antigen remains unidentified. This chain connects TRBV4-2 to TRBJ2-7, with no clear D. Specimen: a population of CD138-negative cells sorted from bone marrow. This receptor was obtained from a donor at least 40 years old with multiple myeloma. The CDR3 DNA follows: TGTGCCAGCAGCGACTCCGGAGTTGATGCCTACGAGCAGTACTTC. Translation: CASSDSGVDAYEQYF.